One and the same sample provided the 26 T cell receptor beta chains below, sequenced in a study of blood T cell repertoires in COVID-19. Some clones are missing from TCRdb's copy, which holds only in-frame ones; the method was immunoSEQ multiplex PCR. The table includes 250,000 to 350,000 clones, 70% to 90% detected once. Sequencing used peripheral blood. The origin of the receptors is a woman aged 50 to 60 with active or convalescent COVID-19.

The rearrangement joins TRBV30 to TRBJ2-3, with 8 positions matching TRBD2. V lost 0 bases and J lost 9; bases outside the gene matches: 11. The V gene's germline CDR1 is GTSNPN and CDR2 SVGIG (reference sequence). The CDR3 covers 15 residues. CDR3 sequence reads: CAWSVGSFSGGTQYF. As DNA, the CDR3 is TGTGCCTGGAGTGTAGGATCTTTCAGCGGGGGCACGCAGTATTTT.

V gene TRBV6-5 combines with J gene TRBJ1-2, with D possibly being TRBD1 (5 bases). Germline V lookup: CDR1 MNHEY, CDR2 SVGAGI. The CDR3 length is 15 residues. Trimming removed 7 bases from V and 2 bases from J, with 17 bases in between. Here the CDR3 DNA reads TGTGCCAGCACCCTACAGGACAAAGTGAACTATGGCTACACCTTC. As protein: CASTLQDKVNYGYTF.

This clone has a single count. This rearrangement joins TRBV10-3 to TRBJ1-2, with D possibly TRBD1 on 5 matching bases. The CDR3 totals 13 residues. Germline-derived CDR1 and CDR2 are ENHRY and SYGVKD. Trimming took off 3 bases at V and 10 bases at J, with 15 bases between the two ends. The CDR3 sequence: CAISDPKTAHYTF. The CDR3 coding sequence is TGTGCCATCAGTGACCCTAAGACAGCCCACTACACCTTC.

The chain employs TRBV5-1 and TRBJ2-1, with D possibly matching TRBD2 (5 bases). Trimming stripped 0 bases from V and 5 bases from J, with 12 bases between. The CDR3 extends over 15 amino acids. Per the germline V gene, CDR1 is SGHRS and CDR2 is YFSETQ. CDR3: CASSLEASRDNEQFF. For the CDR3, the DNA is TGCGCCAGCAGCTTGGAGGCTAGCCGAGACAATGAGCAGTTCTTC.

The chain has TRBV5-1 and TRBJ1-4; 10 bases are shared with TRBD1. Trimming took 0 bases from V and 13 from J; bases not matched to a gene: 9. Germline CDR1 and CDR2: SGHRS and YFSETQ. The CDR3 is made up of 15 amino acids. CDR3 in amino acids: CASSLGGTGAVGLFF. CDR3 coding DNA: TGCGCCAGCAGCTTGGGTGGGACAGGGGCCGTGGGACTGTTTTTT.

V is TRBV5-4 and J is TRBJ1-1, with D perhaps TRBD1 (5 bases). The germline CDR1 and CDR2 sequences are SGHNT and YYREEE (reference sequence). V was shortened by 0 bases and J by 4 bases, with 16 bases between the two germline ends. This CDR3 region has 16 residues. The CDR3 loop reads CASSLASGGAGTEAFF. The DNA for the CDR3 is TGTGCCAGCAGCTTGGCGTCAGGCGGGGCTGGCACTGAAGCTTTCTTT.

About this clone: Within the sample, other DNA sequences also encode this same CDR3. For the CDR3, the DNA is TGTGCCAGCAGCGTAGGAGGAGGGGACTATGGCTACACCTTC. As protein: CASSVGGGDYGYTF. The chain links TRBV9 to TRBJ1-2, with a tentative D call TRBD1 (5 bases). Trimming removed 0 bases from V and 3 bases from J, with 9 bases in between. CDR3 size: 14 residues. The germline CDR1 and CDR2 sequences are SGDLS and YYNGEE. The full variable domain, rest sourced from reference TRBV9 and TRBJ1-2, is DSGVTQTPKHLITATGQRVTLRCSPRSGDLSVYWYQQSLDQGLQFLIQYYNGEERAKGNILERFSAQQFPDLHSELNLSSLELGDSALYFCASSVGGGDYGYTFGSGTRLTVV.

The chain recombines TRBV20-1 with TRBJ1-2; D perhaps matches TRBD1 (6 bases). CDR1 is DFQATT and CDR2 is SNEGSKA in the germline V gene (reference sequence). The CDR3 has 11 residues. V was clipped by 3 bases and J by 4 bases, with 6 bases between them. The CDR3 coding sequence is TGCAGTGCTAGGACAGGCTATGGCTACACCTTC. As protein: CSARTGYGYTF.

This clone was seen a single time. Different DNA sequences within this sample yield the same CDR3. V and J are TRBV24-1 and TRBJ2-2, with a possible D match to TRBD2 (6 bases). Trimming pared 3 bases from V and 2 bases from J, leaving 12 bases between. CDR3 length: 16 amino acids. The germline V gene has CDR1 KGHDR and CDR2 SFDVKD. CDR3 sequence (DNA): TGTGCCACCAGTGATCTAAGGCGGGGCAACACCGGGGAGCTGTTTTTT. It codes for CATSDLRRGNTGELFF.

This chain joins TRBV28 and TRBJ1-2; the match to TRBD1 covers 9 bases. Germline V lookup: CDR1 MDHEN, CDR2 SYDVKM. V shed 7 bases and J 14 bases; nucleotides not matched to a gene: 17. The CDR3 length is 14 residues. CDR3 protein: CASTNSQGGQGGTF. The CDR3 DNA reads TGTGCCAGCACCAACTCACAGGGGGGACAGGGAGGAACCTTC.

J is TRBJ2-3 and V is TRBV30; weak D call: TRBD2 (6 bases). Trimming removed 0 bases from V and 5 bases from J, with 15 bases in between. In germline, CDR1 is GTSNPN, CDR2 SVGIG (reference sequence). CDR3 length equals 15 residues. CDR3: CAWSVGLATVDTQYF. The CDR3 region has the DNA TGTGCCTGGAGTGTAGGTCTAGCGACGGTAGATACGCAGTATTTT.

The CDR3 spells CASSPWTGGLNTEAFF. CDR3 in DNA: TGTGCCAGCAGCCCCTGGACAGGGGGACTGAACACTGAAGCTTTCTTT. The chain has TRBV5-4 and TRBJ1-1, with TRBD1 identical over 10 bases. The junction had 6 bases not matched to a gene; V was cut back by 4 bases and J by 0 bases. The germline V gene encodes CDR1 SGHNT and CDR2 YYREEE (reference sequence). The CDR3 loop spans 16 amino acids.

The chain is built from TRBV30 and TRBJ1-2; D might be TRBD1 (5 bases). Germline V CDR1 and CDR2: GTSNPN, SVGIG (reference sequence). The CDR3 sequence is 12 residues long. V gave up 4 bases and J gave up 8 bases, with 14 bases separating them. This CDR3 reads CAWTPRGRGYTF. CDR3 nucleotides: TGTGCCTGGACCCCAAGGGGTAGAGGCTACACCTTC.

J is TRBJ2-7 and V is TRBV7-2, with D possibly being TRBD1 (6 bases). The CDR3 sequence is 14 residues long. V lost 5 bases to trimming and J lost 4 bases, with 15 bases between them. CDR1 and CDR2 from the germline V gene are SGHTA and FQGNSA. As DNA, the CDR3 is TGTGCCAGCAGCCCTAGGGCAGGGGCGTACGAGCAGTACTTC. This translates into CASSPRAGAYEQYF. Looking up the rest from reference TRBV7-2 and TRBJ2-7 gives the full variable domain: GAGVSQSPSNKVTEKGKDVELRCDPISGHTALYWYRQSLGQGLEFLIYFQGNSAPDKSGLPSDRFSAERTGGSVSTLTIQRTQQEDSAVYLCASSPRAGAYEQYFGPGTRLTVT.

This clone was detected once. The chain joins TRBV2 to TRBJ1-5; D is unclear. This CDR3 contains 13 residues. Germline CDR1 is SNHLY and CDR2 is FYNNEI. Trimming cost V 6 bases and J 3 bases, with 9 bases left between them. The chain's CDR3 is CASRRENNQPQHF. Here the CDR3 DNA reads TGTGCCAGCAGGCGGGAAAACAATCAGCCCCAGCATTTT. Drawing the rest from reference TRBV2 and TRBJ1-5, the complete variable domain is EPEVTQTPSHQVTQMGQEVILRCVPISNHLYFYWYRQILGQKVEFLVSFYNNEISEKSEIFDDQFSVERPDGSNFTLKIRSTKLEDSAMYFCASRRENNQPQHFGDGTRLSIL.

The V call is TRBV6-2 or TRBV6-3, the J call TRBJ2-7; D might be TRBD1 (6 bases). V shed 5 bases and J shed 5 bases, with 19 bases lying between them. The length of the CDR3 is 15 residues. Germline V gene data show CDR1 as MNHEY and CDR2 as SVGEGT. CDR3 in amino acids: CASSTGTTKGDEQYF. CDR3 sequence (DNA): TGTGCCAGCAGTACCGGGACAACCAAAGGGGACGAGCAGTACTTC.

This chain connects TRBV5-1 to TRBJ2-6; the D gene could be TRBD1 or TRBD2 (5 bases each). Trimming shortened V by 4 bases and J by 0 bases, and 14 bases separated the two germline ends. Germline V gene sequence: CDR1 SGHRS, CDR2 YFSETQ. This CDR3 has 17 residues. CDR3 amino acids: CASSVGRAISGANVLTF. The CDR3, as DNA: TGCGCCAGCAGCGTGGGGCGGGCCATCTCTGGGGCCAACGTCCTGACTTTC.

The chain has TRBV30 and TRBJ2-7, with 9 bases fitting TRBD1. V lost 0 bases, J lost 4 bases, and 7 bases stayed unmatched. The CDR3 consists of 15 residues. CDR1 GTSNPN and CDR2 SVGIG come from the germline V gene (reference sequence). CDR3 nucleotide sequence: TGTGCCTGGAGTGTTTTACAGGGGGCGTCTTACGAGCAGTACTTC. It yields the protein CAWSVLQGASYEQYF.

This rearrangement joins TRBV9 to TRBJ2-1; 8 positions agree with TRBD1. The length of the CDR3 is 15 residues. V trimming: 5 bases; J trimming: 1 base; junction bases outside the gene matches: 5. The germline V gene has CDR1 SGDLS and CDR2 YYNGEE. The CDR3 sequence: CASSPGGPSYNEQFF. In nucleotides, the CDR3 is TGTGCCAGCAGTCCAGGGGGCCCGTCCTACAATGAGCAGTTCTTC.

The chain is built from TRBV6-1 and TRBJ1-2, with TRBD1 matching 10 bases. Trimming took 6 bases from V and 6 from J; bases not matched to a gene: 7. The length of the CDR3 is 14 residues. Germline V CDR1 and CDR2: MNHNS, SASEGT. The DNA for the CDR3 is TGTGCCAGCAGGACTGGGACAGGGGAACATGGCTACACCTTC. Its translation is CASRTGTGEHGYTF.

The CDR3 loop reads CASSLMYTSEAFF. The CDR3 region has the DNA TGTGCCAGCAGCTTAATGTACACAAGTGAAGCTTTCTTT. This chain joins TRBV7-3 and TRBJ1-1; no clear D gene. The V gene lost 1 base and the J gene lost 7 bases, with 10 bases spanning the gap. CDR1 SGHTA and CDR2 FQGTGA come from the germline V gene. CDR3 length: 13 amino acids.

The table lists this clone with a few counts. The V and J genes are TRBV5-1 and TRBJ2-1, with D perhaps matching TRBD1 (6 bases). Germline loops: CDR1 SGHRS, CDR2 YFSETQ. The CDR3 runs 14 residues. V lost 4 bases, J lost 3 bases, and 11 bases lay in between. The CDR3 bases are TGCGCCAGCAGCAACCCACAGGGCTACAATGAGCAGTTCTTC. Amino acid sequence: CASSNPQGYNEQFF.

The chain carries TRBV5-1 and TRBJ2-4; 9 positions match TRBD1. V gave up 4 bases and J gave up 4 bases; unmatched junction bases: 9. Germline CDR1 and CDR2: SGHRS and YFSETQ. CDR3 length equals 16 residues. This chain's CDR3 is CASSMGGGQGKNIQYF. DNA of the CDR3: TGCGCCAGCAGCATGGGTGGGGGACAGGGAAAAAACATTCAGTACTTC.

The V call is TRBV11-2, the J call TRBJ1-6; 9 bases line up with TRBD1. Germline V CDR1 and CDR2: SGHAT, FQNNGV. V lost 5 bases to trimming and J lost 10 bases; unmatched junction nucleotides: 9. The CDR3 covers 15 residues. As DNA, the CDR3 is TGTGCCAGCAGCCAACCCGGGACAGGGTTCTCACCCCTCCACTTT. It encodes CASSQPGTGFSPLHF.

With regard to this clone: This same CDR3 is encoded by further DNA sequences in the sample. The rearrangement links TRBV28 to TRBJ1-2; 7 bases line up with TRBD1. V trimming: 5 bases; J trimming: 2 bases; junction bases outside the gene matches: 2. The germline gives CDR1 MDHEN, CDR2 SYDVKM. CDR3 length: 13 residues. Written as DNA, the CDR3 is TGTGCCAGCAGTCTGGGACAGAACTATGGCTACACCTTC. As protein: CASSLGQNYGYTF.

The gene calls are TRBV19 and TRBJ1-1; maybe TRBD1 (5 bases). Germline CDR1 reads LNHDA; CDR2 reads SQIVND (reference sequence). The V gene lost 6 bases and the J gene lost 6 bases, with 14 bases spanning the gap. This CDR3 spans 13 amino acids. CDR3 sequence (DNA): TGTGCCAGTAGGGGGGGTGTAATACCTGAAGCTTTCTTT. Protein: CASRGGVIPEAFF. The full variable domain, completed using reference TRBV19 and TRBJ1-1, is DGGITQSPKYLFRKEGQNVTLSCEQNLNHDAMYWYRQDPGQGLRLIYYSQIVNDFQKGDIAEGYSVSREKKESFPLTVTSAQKNPTAFYLCASRGGVIPEAFFGQGTRLTVV.